Listed below are T cell receptor beta chains from one sample, sequenced in a study of T cells expressing NK-cell markers. TCRdb reprocessed the 5' RACE reads and reports one entry per CDR3 protein, with no DNA. The sample table includes over 350,000 distinct CDR3 sequences. Sample: blood T cells: a sorted CD56 or NKG2C T cell subset, CD4+ or CD8+ T cells, or bulk PBMC T cells (not recorded which). These receptors all stem from a woman aged 45-65 years in good health. Each CDR3 is given with its conserved first and last residue. Each record gives: V gene, J gene, CDR3 protein.

v_call: TRBV3-1
j_call: TRBJ2-1
cdr3_aa: CASSQDVVTGEQFF

v_call: TRBV13
j_call: TRBJ1-1
cdr3_aa: CASRERTEAFF

v_call: TRBV7-6
j_call: TRBJ2-1
cdr3_aa: CASSLRPPSNEQFF

v_call: TRBV9
j_call: TRBJ2-2
cdr3_aa: CASSPTPYTGELFF

v_call: TRBV3-1
j_call: TRBJ2-7
cdr3_aa: CASSQASGNSYEQYF

v_call: TRBV7-9
j_call: TRBJ1-1
cdr3_aa: CASSLDPPGNTEAFF

v_call: TRBV6-2/TRBV6-3
j_call: TRBJ2-2
cdr3_aa: CASDRDTGELFF

v_call: TRBV12-3/TRBV12-4
j_call: TRBJ2-1
cdr3_aa: CASSLPPGLAGVYNEQFF

v_call: TRBV21-1
j_call: TRBJ2-7
cdr3_aa: CASSKGVPGQEKAYEQYF

v_call: TRBV21-1
j_call: TRBJ2-3
cdr3_aa: CASRSLATSTDTQYF

v_call: TRBV24-1
j_call: TRBJ1-2
cdr3_aa: CATSDLPGTSTYYGYTF

v_call: TRBV5-5
j_call: TRBJ2-2
cdr3_aa: CASSLVGAGATGELFF

v_call: TRBV7-9
j_call: TRBJ2-5
cdr3_aa: CASSPNRDLFQETQYF

v_call: TRBV5-1
j_call: TRBJ2-5
cdr3_aa: CASSLGRIYQETQYF

v_call: TRBV20-1
j_call: TRBJ1-5
cdr3_aa: CSARDARGNQPQHF

v_call: TRBV29-1
j_call: TRBJ2-1
cdr3_aa: CSVSEQGLINNEQFF

v_call: TRBV4-1
j_call: TRBJ2-5
cdr3_aa: CASSQLGLGRTQYF

v_call: TRBV6-2/TRBV6-3
j_call: TRBJ1-1
cdr3_aa: CASSYSGRLNTEAFF

v_call: TRBV29-1
j_call: TRBJ2-2
cdr3_aa: CSVQGSGTGELFF

v_call: TRBV15
j_call: TRBJ2-5
cdr3_aa: CATSARKTSRETQYF

v_call: TRBV12-3/TRBV12-4
j_call: TRBJ1-1
cdr3_aa: CASRAGTEAFF

v_call: TRBV29-1
j_call: TRBJ2-3
cdr3_aa: CSVEAFGLTDTQYF

v_call: TRBV6-7
j_call: TRBJ1-1
cdr3_aa: CATGGGSLMNTEAFF

v_call: TRBV12-3/TRBV12-4
j_call: TRBJ1-4
cdr3_aa: CASRVRSSGEKLFF

v_call: TRBV20-1
j_call: TRBJ2-3
cdr3_aa: CSARELRERPTQYF

v_call: TRBV3-1
j_call: TRBJ1-6
cdr3_aa: CASSPQPGQGNSPLHF

v_call: TRBV11-2
j_call: TRBJ2-7
cdr3_aa: CASSLDTPSWSSYEQYF

v_call: TRBV24-1
j_call: TRBJ2-3
cdr3_aa: CATNLEETSTDTQYF

v_call: TRBV29-1
j_call: TRBJ2-3
cdr3_aa: CSARTGGMGTQYF

v_call: TRBV6-2/TRBV6-3
j_call: TRBJ2-1
cdr3_aa: CASTKEASAYNEQFF